This T cell receptor beta chain is drawn from a study of blood T cells in healthy people across ages. The study, taken as a whole, reports: Bulk PBMC profiling left naive and antigen-experienced comparisons inconclusive. Estimated diversity that came from one million T cells was considered an underestimate. Significant beta diversity loss was already apparent by age roughly 38, declining roughly linearly.

Germline V gives CDR1 SEHNR, CDR2 FQNEAQ (reference sequence). The CDR3 has 14 residues. V shed 1 base and J shed 4 bases, with 10 bases lying between them. Sample-barcoded 5' priming and a J-beta primer mix drove a second PCR of roughly 6 to 12 cycles. TCRdb called the 5' RACE reads again in MiXCR, with one record for every CDR3 protein. This table holds about a million distinct CDR3 sequences, 40% to 60% found once. Points on this clonotype: The antigen remains unidentified.

Sequencing input: blood. The TCR was taken from a man aged 25 to 40 in good health. V gene TRBV7-9 combines with J gene TRBJ1-1; D might be TRBD1 (6 bases). The CDR3 DNA reads TGTGCCAGCAGCTTAGACACACAGGGCACTGAAGCTTTCTTT. Encoded protein: CASSLDTQGTEAFF. Variable domain in full (rest from reference TRBV7-9 and TRBJ1-1): DTGVSQNPRHKITKRGQNVTFRCDPISEHNRLYWYRQTLGQGPEFLTYFQNEAQLEKSRLLSDRFSAERPKGSFSTLEIQRTEQGDSAMYLCASSLDTQGTEAFFGQGTRLTVV.